This T cell receptor beta chain was sequenced in a study of cytomegalovirus exposure and HLA in healthy donors. A multiplex PCR was run with 60 Vbeta primers and 13 Jbeta primers. Measured with immunoSEQ multiplex PCR; TCRdb has only the in-frame clones, and not every one. Counted here are 150,000 to 200,000 clones, 80% to 85% occurring once; the ten biggest clones make up 1.1%. Germline V gene lookup returns CDR1 SGHNT and CDR2 YYREEE (reference sequence). V lost 7 bases and J lost 2, with 9 bases in between. The CDR3 extends over 13 amino acids. The J gene is TRBJ2-2, the V gene TRBV5-4, with a tentative D call TRBD2 (6 bases). Sequenced input: PBMCs. The source of this sequence is a middle-aged woman in good health and CMV-seronegative. CDR3 DNA sequence: TGTGCCAGCGGGACTCCTAACACCGGGGAGCTGTTTTTT. This encodes CASGTPNTGELFF.